The 31 T cell receptor beta chains below come from one sample, sequenced in a study of blood T cells in healthy people across ages. Primers used in a second PCR of roughly 6 to 11 cycles were a sample-barcoded 5' primer and a J-beta primer mix. TCRdb reprocessed the 5' RACE reads via MiXCR and lists one record per CDR3 protein. The table includes about 2 million distinct CDR3 sequences, approximately 50% detected once. The sample comprised blood. These receptors were taken from a woman between 35 and 50 years old in good health.

This clonotype has only a few counts. The gene calls are TRBV29-1 and TRBJ2-1; TRBD1 is a possible D gene (5 bases). CDR3 length equals 14 residues. The V gene lost 5 bases and the J gene lost 9 bases, with 20 bases spanning the gap. Looked up from germline, CDR1 is SQVTM and CDR2 is ANQGSEA. The CDR3 protein is CSVYLDTTESEQFF. The CDR3 coding sequence is TGCAGCGTTTACCTGGACACAACGGAGAGTGAGCAGTTCTTC.

The J gene is TRBJ2-1, the V gene TRBV5-5, with D tentatively TRBD2 (6 bases). The CDR3 totals 12 residues. V lost 2 bases, J lost 10 bases, and 10 bases lay in between. Per the germline V gene, CDR1 is SGHKS and CDR2 is YYEKEE (reference sequence). The CDR3 DNA sequence: TGTGCCAGCAGCTTCGGGGGTTGGGAGCAGTTCTTC. Protein: CASSFGGWEQFF. Full variable domain (rest looked up from reference TRBV5-5 and TRBJ2-1): DAGVTQSPTHLIKTRGQQVTLRCSPISGHKSVSWYQQVLGQGPQFIFQYYEKEERGRGNFPDRFSARQFPNYSSELNVNALLLGDSALYLCASSFGGWEQFFGPGTRLTVL.

This clonotype was seen more than once but under ten times. The chain recombines TRBV20-1 with TRBJ2-1, with unresolved D. The CDR3 consists of 13 residues. V was clipped by 6 bases and J by 9 bases, with 18 bases between them. Germline V CDR1 and CDR2: DFQATT, SNEGSKA (reference sequence). CDR3 nucleotides: TGCAGTGCCCACTTGCTAGGTTGGAGTGAGCAGTTCTTC. Encoded protein: CSAHLLGWSEQFF.

The V gene is TRBV12-3 or TRBV12-4, the J gene TRBJ2-3; tentatively, D is TRBD1 (6 bases). V was clipped by 6 bases and J by 2 bases, with 12 bases between them. This CDR3 is 14 amino acids long. Here the CDR3 reads CASRRRQVTDTQYF. Written as DNA, the CDR3 is TGTGCCAGCAGGCGGCGACAGGTCACAGATACGCAGTATTTT.

V is TRBV6-2 or TRBV6-3 and J is TRBJ2-1; TRBD2 is a possible D gene (6 bases). CDR3 size: 15 residues. Germline lookup yields CDR1 MNHEY and CDR2 SVGEGT. The V gene lost 5 bases and the J gene lost 6 bases, with 17 bases spanning the gap. In DNA form, the CDR3 reads TGTGCCAGCAGTCCCGGGACTCGAGTCTTCAATGAGCAGTTCTTC. Residues: CASSPGTRVFNEQFF.

This clonotype was counted a few times. The genes are TRBV4-1 and TRBJ2-7; 9 nucleotides align to TRBD2. V was pared by 1 base and J by 5 bases, with 6 bases of the junction left unmatched. The germline V gene encodes CDR1 MGHRA and CDR2 YSYEKL. CDR3 length: 15 residues. The CDR3 nucleotides read TGCGCCAGCAGCCAAGCCCTAGCGGGGAAGGACGAGCAGTACTTC. It codes for CASSQALAGKDEQYF.

The chain combines TRBV2 with TRBJ2-7; unclear D gene. Looked up from germline, CDR1 is SNHLY and CDR2 is FYNNEI. The V end lost 7 bases, the J end lost 0 bases, and 13 bases lay between the germline ends. The CDR3 has 14 amino acids. Here the CDR3 reads CASIPGFSSYEQYF. DNA for the CDR3: TGTGCCAGCATCCCAGGTTTTAGCTCCTACGAGCAGTACTTC.

This rearrangement joins TRBV7-6 to TRBJ2-4; D perhaps matches TRBD2 (6 bases). Near its end, the DNA agrees better with TRBJ2-7, so the J call may be wrong. The CDR3 is 14 amino acids. Germline V gives CDR1 SGHVS, CDR2 FNYEAQ. CDR3 protein: CASSLYESGDEQYF. CDR3 in DNA: TGTGCCAGCAGCTTATATGAGTCGGGGGACGAGCAGTACTTC.

This clonotype was observed a handful of times. The rearrangement links TRBV7-9 to TRBJ2-7; the match to TRBD1 covers 7 bases. V gave up 5 bases and J gave up 2 bases; unmatched junction bases: 6. Germline CDR1 is SEHNR and CDR2 is FQNEAQ (reference sequence). There are 14 residues in the CDR3. CDR3 loop: CASSAIDRAYEQYF. The CDR3 region has the DNA TGTGCCAGCAGCGCGATAGACAGGGCCTACGAGCAGTACTTC.

This clonotype was counted a few times. J is TRBJ1-2 and V is TRBV29-1, with TRBD1 matching 8 bases. Looked up from germline, CDR1 is SQVTM and CDR2 is ANQGSEA. The CDR3 totals 19 residues. Trimming at V came to 0 bases and at J to 4 bases, leaving 19 bases not matched to a gene. CDR3 amino acids: CSVEDPRVGTGSTLYGYTF. CDR3 DNA sequence: TGCAGCGTTGAAGATCCACGCGTAGGGACAGGAAGTACTCTCTATGGCTACACCTTC.

This clonotype was counted only a few times. The genes are TRBV4-1 and TRBJ2-1; 7 bases are a match to TRBD1. The CDR3 sequence is 16 residues long. With 4 bases clipped from V and 2 bases from J, the junction kept 8 bases outside the gene matches. CDR1 MGHRA and CDR2 YSYEKL come from the germline V gene. As DNA, the CDR3 is TGCGCCAGCAGCCCCTCTTTAGGGGGCGCCTACAATGAGCAGTTCTTC. This encodes CASSPSLGGAYNEQFF.

CDR3 residues: CASSYAQRETQYF. In nucleotides, the CDR3 is TGTGCCAGCAGTTACGCCCAGCGCGAGACCCAGTACTTC. The V and J genes are TRBV6-2 or TRBV6-3 and TRBJ2-5, with unresolved D. This CDR3 contains 13 residues. In germline, CDR1 is MNHEY, CDR2 SVGEGT. Trimming left V 2 bases short and J 5 bases short, with 9 bases between.

The chain uses TRBV20-1 and TRBJ1-5; a weak D match, TRBD1 (6 bases). CDR1 is DFQATT and CDR2 is SNEGSKA in the germline V gene (reference sequence). V gave up 5 bases and J gave up 0 bases, with 11 bases separating them. The CDR3 contains 14 residues. CDR3 residues: CSALDRNSNQPQHF. The DNA for the CDR3 is TGCAGTGCTCTGGACAGAAATAGCAATCAGCCCCAGCATTTT.

In this sample, this clonotype turned up a few times. This chain uses TRBV7-9 with TRBJ2-3, with D maybe TRBD2 (6 bases). The CDR3 extends over 16 amino acids. Trimming cost V 5 bases and J 2 bases, with 17 bases left between them. Germline loops: CDR1 SEHNR, CDR2 FQNEAQ (reference sequence). The CDR3 nucleotides read TGTGCCAGCAGCCCCTTTCGGGGACTCCACACAGATACGCAGTATTTT. Translated: CASSPFRGLHTDTQYF.

The chain recombines TRBV9 with TRBJ2-5, with 12 bases fitting TRBD2. Germline CDR1 is SGDLS and CDR2 is YYNGEE. Germline trimming cut 7 bases from V and 5 bases from J; bases unmatched to any gene: 9. The CDR3 is 15 residues long. DNA for the CDR3: TGTGCCAGCGGCCCTAGCGGGGGGGCCAGGGAGACCCAGTACTTC. It encodes CASGPSGGARETQYF.

For the CDR3, the DNA is TGCAGTGCTCTTACAGGGGTACTGGGCAATGAGCAGTTCTTC. It yields the protein CSALTGVLGNEQFF. V and J are TRBV20-1 and TRBJ2-1; 7 bases align to TRBD1. This CDR3 has 14 residues. From germline, CDR1 is DFQATT and CDR2 SNEGSKA (reference sequence). The V and J ends lost 5 bases and 6 bases, in that order; junction bases with no gene match: 10.

This clonotype was detected only a few times. The genes are TRBV4-1 and TRBJ1-2; a weak D match, TRBD1 (5 bases). The CDR3 has 15 residues. Trimming removed 0 bases at V and 7 bases at J, with 15 bases between. Germline V gene data show CDR1 as MGHRA and CDR2 as YSYEKL. CDR3: CASSQDPAGRGGYTF. For the CDR3, the DNA is TGCGCCAGCAGCCAAGATCCAGCGGGTAGGGGTGGCTACACCTTC.

This clonotype has only a few counts. The chain is built from TRBV28 and TRBJ2-1; unclear D gene. The germline V gene encodes CDR1 MDHEN and CDR2 SYDVKM. Trimming cost V 3 bases and J 12 bases, with 12 bases left between them. The CDR3 totals 12 residues. The CDR3 region is CASSLPGLGQFF. CDR3 DNA sequence: TGTGCCAGCAGTTTGCCGGGCCTGGGGCAGTTCTTC.

The chain is built from TRBV6-6 and TRBJ1-2; tentatively, D is TRBD1 (5 bases). This CDR3 has 14 residues. The V end lost 7 bases, the J end lost 8 bases, and 20 bases lay between the germline ends. CDR1 and CDR2 (germline): MNHNY, SVGAGI (reference sequence). The DNA of the CDR3 is TGTGCCAGCAACCCGACCCGGGGACGGGGCGGCTACACCTTC. Translating gives CASNPTRGRGGYTF.

V gene TRBV6-1 combines with J gene TRBJ1-4, with unresolved D. Trimming left V 1 base short and J 3 bases short, with 6 bases between. The length of the CDR3 is 14 residues. Germline values: CDR1 MNHNS, CDR2 SASEGT. As DNA, the CDR3 is TGTGCCAGCAGTGAAGACAGTTCTAATGAAAAACTGTTTTTT. It is translated as CASSEDSSNEKLFF.

This clonotype occurred many times. The V gene is TRBV28, the J gene TRBJ2-1; 11 nucleotides align to TRBD2. The V and J ends lost 1 base and 8 bases, in that order; junction bases with no gene match: 10. The germline V gene encodes CDR1 MDHEN and CDR2 SYDVKM. This CDR3 has 17 amino acids. The CDR3 loop is CASSLSPGLAVNDEQFF. The CDR3 nucleotides read TGTGCCAGCAGTTTATCGCCGGGACTAGCGGTTAACGATGAGCAGTTCTTC.

The chain links TRBV4-1 to TRBJ1-5, with D maybe TRBD1 (6 bases). The V and J ends lost 0 bases and 6 bases respectively, with 12 bases between them. The CDR3 is made up of 15 amino acids. Germline V CDR1 and CDR2: MGHRA, YSYEKL. The CDR3, as DNA: TGCGCCAGCAGCCAAGAGGGGGCAGGGATTCAGCCCCAGCATTTT. Protein product: CASSQEGAGIQPQHF.

V and J are TRBV13 and TRBJ2-1, with D possibly TRBD1 on 6 matching bases. Trimming cost V 1 base and J 7 bases, with 11 bases left between them. The CDR3 length is 14 residues. Germline loops: CDR1 PRHDT, CDR2 FYEKMQ (reference sequence). The CDR3 loop is CASSLVPGVNEQFF. The CDR3 nucleotides are TGTGCCAGCAGCTTAGTACCAGGGGTGAATGAGCAGTTCTTC.

The V call is TRBV5-1, the J call TRBJ2-1, with D possibly called TRBD1 or TRBD2 (5 bases each). V lost 0 bases to trimming and J lost 3 bases, with 22 bases between them. The CDR3 runs 19 residues. Germline V gene data show CDR1 as SGHRS and CDR2 as YFSETQ. The CDR3 reads CASSLGTWDQRTSYNEQFF. The CDR3 nucleotides are TGCGCCAGCAGCTTGGGGACTTGGGACCAAAGGACAAGCTACAATGAGCAGTTCTTC.

In this sample, this clonotype turned up once. The CDR3 protein is CATNAVSTDTQYF. In DNA form, the CDR3 reads TGTGCCACCAACGCAGTGAGCACAGATACGCAGTATTTT. This chain joins TRBV24-1 and TRBJ2-3; D is undetermined. The CDR3 runs 13 residues. The V end lost 8 bases, the J end lost 0 bases, and 8 bases lay between the germline ends. Per the germline V gene, CDR1 is KGHDR and CDR2 is SFDVKD.

The V call is TRBV28, the J call TRBJ2-3; 9 bases map to TRBD2. The J segment lost 2 bases and the V segment lost 4 bases, leaving 7 bases of the junction unmatched. The CDR3 is made up of 16 amino acids. In germline, CDR1 is MDHEN, CDR2 SYDVKM. CDR3: CASSSNLAGFTDTQYF. The CDR3 DNA follows: TGTGCCAGCAGTTCAAACCTAGCGGGGTTCACAGATACGCAGTATTTT.

V gene TRBV4-3 combines with J gene TRBJ2-7; 13 bases line up with TRBD2. The CDR3 contains 16 residues. With 9 bases clipped from V and 2 bases from J, the junction kept 10 bases outside the gene matches. The germline V gene has CDR1 LGHNA and CDR2 YSLEER. The CDR3 loop reads CASSSTSGGVTYEQYF. CDR3 bases: TGCGCCAGTAGCTCCACTAGCGGGGGGGTTACCTACGAGCAGTACTTC.

The rearrangement links TRBV20-1 to TRBJ1-1; perhaps TRBD1 as D (5 bases). V lost 6 bases and J 1 base, leaving 9 bases between the germline ends. The germline CDR1 and CDR2 sequences are DFQATT and SNEGSKA (reference sequence). This CDR3 is 12 amino acids long. The CDR3, as DNA: TGCAGTGCGGGGGGGACGAACACTGAAGCTTTCTTT. This encodes CSAGGTNTEAFF.

The chain employs TRBV13 and TRBJ2-5; tentative D call: TRBD2 (7 bases). This CDR3 is built from 13 residues. Germline CDR1 and CDR2: PRHDT and FYEKMQ (reference sequence). The V and J ends lost 4 bases and 11 bases respectively, with 17 bases between them. Here the CDR3 DNA reads TGTGCCAGCAGCTCCTCAGGGGACTACAAGCAGTACTTC. Its protein product is CASSSSGDYKQYF.

This chain connects TRBV6-1 to TRBJ2-6; D unresolved. Trimming took 1 base from V and 0 from J, leaving 4 bases between them. Germline V CDR1 and CDR2: MNHNS, SASEGT. This CDR3 has 15 residues. The CDR3 DNA reads as TGTGCCAGCAGTGAAGTTCTCTCTGGGGCCAACGTCCTGACTTTC. Translating it yields CASSEVLSGANVLTF.

The rearrangement uses TRBV5-1 and TRBJ2-1; 7 bases map to TRBD1. The J call is doubtful: the DNA matches TRBJ2-7 better. Germline V lookup: CDR1 SGHRS, CDR2 YFSETQ. The CDR3 is made up of 15 amino acids. This CDR3 is CASSVTGVSYNEQYF. DNA of the CDR3: TGCGCCAGCAGCGTAACAGGGGTTTCCTACAATGAGCAGTACTTC.